In this sample, the clone carrying this T cell receptor beta chain turned up many times. Antigen: not known. J was trimmed by 7 bases and V by 8 bases; bases with no gene match: 8. The CDR3 spans 14 residues. Germline assignment: CDR1 MDHEN and CDR2 SYDVKM. Original analysis: CDR3 differences across clinicopathological groups were used to build a distant-metastasis classifier for papillary thyroid cancer. TCRdb reprocessed the PCR reads using MiXCR. The V and J calls follow TCRdb's processing rather than the paper's. This table has roughly 63,000 clones, roughly 16% appearing once. Among the patients, none had received any treatment before thyroid surgery. The data are from a study of metastatic and nonmetastatic thyroid tumors. Study context: For malignant and benign thyroid patients, tumor or nodule tissue and blood were the sources whose repertoires were compared.

Study observations and caveats: According to reports, the diversity of TCR beta was significantly higher in malignant thyroid tumors than in benign nodules, and this held in both blood and tumor samples.

The chain uses TRBV28 and TRBJ1-6; TRBD1 agrees at 7 bases. The sample taken for sequencing was blood. The receptor was derived from a male donor with papillary thyroid cancer or a benign thyroid nodule (not recorded which). Some clones in this sample may be carry-over from other donors' samples. The CDR3 loop is CASGGGKGNSPLHF. The CDR3 nucleotides read TGTGCCAGCGGAGGGGGCAAGGGAAATTCACCCCTCCACTTT.